This T cell receptor (beta chain) originates from a study of cytomegalovirus exposure and HLA in healthy donors. Regarding the study as a whole: As a later analysis revealed, the rate of TCR association differed by HLA locus, with DRB1 most and HLA-C fewest. As a later analysis showed, several of the most significant clusters appeared to be linked to common viral pathogens. About 150 TCR beta chains were listed as cytomegalovirus-associated. Later analysis demonstrated an association between a missense DCLRE1C variant and TCR beta V- and J-gene trimming.

The PCR had 60 Vbeta and 13 Jbeta primers. Sequenced by immunoSEQ multiplex PCR; TCRdb stores in-frame clones only, minus some. Found here are under 130,000 clones, 83% of them singletons; the top ten hold roughly 6.1%. This clone occurred a few times. Its antigen is undetermined. Sequences were obtained from PBMCs. The source is a young man in good health and CMV-seronegative.

In DNA, the CDR3 is TGTGCCAGCAGCTTGGATAGCGGCTCTACCTACGAGCAGTACTTC. This gives the protein CASSLDSGSTYEQYF. This chain links TRBV5-5 with TRBJ2-7; TRBD2 might be the D (6 bases). Germline V CDR1 and CDR2: SGHKS, YYEKEE (reference sequence). The CDR3 consists of 15 residues. The V end was cut by 0 bases, the J end by 2 bases, with 12 bases between. The variable domain in full, with the rest retrieved from reference TRBV5-5 and TRBJ2-7, is DAGVTQSPTHLIKTRGQQVTLRCSPISGHKSVSWYQQVLGQGPQFIFQYYEKEERGRGNFPDRFSARQFPNYSSELNVNALLLGDSALYLCASSLDSGSTYEQYFGPGTRLTVT.